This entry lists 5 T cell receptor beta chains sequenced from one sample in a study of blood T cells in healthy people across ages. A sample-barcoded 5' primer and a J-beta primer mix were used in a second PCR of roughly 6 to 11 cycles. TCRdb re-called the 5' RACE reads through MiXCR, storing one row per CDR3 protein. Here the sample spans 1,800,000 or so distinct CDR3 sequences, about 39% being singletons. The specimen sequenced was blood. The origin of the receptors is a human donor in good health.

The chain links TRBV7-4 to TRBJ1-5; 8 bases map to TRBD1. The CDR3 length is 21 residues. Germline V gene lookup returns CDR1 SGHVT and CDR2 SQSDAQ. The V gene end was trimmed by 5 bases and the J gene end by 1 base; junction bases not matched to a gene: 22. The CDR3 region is CASSLPFPQGGPGKSNQPQHF. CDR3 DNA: TGTGCCAGCAGCCTACCCTTCCCACAGGGGGGACCGGGAAAAAGCAATCAGCCCCAGCATTTT.

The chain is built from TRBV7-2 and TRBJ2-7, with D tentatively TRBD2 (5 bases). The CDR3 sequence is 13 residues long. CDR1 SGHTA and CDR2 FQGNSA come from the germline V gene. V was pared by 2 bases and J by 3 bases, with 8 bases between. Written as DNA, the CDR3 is TGTGCCAGCAGCTTATCGACTATCTACGAGCAGTACTTC. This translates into CASSLSTIYEQYF. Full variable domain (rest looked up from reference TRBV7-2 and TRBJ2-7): GAGVSQSPSNKVTEKGKDVELRCDPISGHTALYWYRQSLGQGLEFLIYFQGNSAPDKSGLPSDRFSAERTGGSVSTLTIQRTQQEDSAVYLCASSLSTIYEQYFGPGTRLTVT.

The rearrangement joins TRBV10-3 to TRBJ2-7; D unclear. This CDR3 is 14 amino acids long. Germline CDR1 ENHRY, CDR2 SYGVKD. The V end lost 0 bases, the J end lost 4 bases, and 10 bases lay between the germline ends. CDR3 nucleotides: TGTGCCATCAGTGAGTCAACCCGATGGTACGAGCAGTACTTC. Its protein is CAISESTRWYEQYF.

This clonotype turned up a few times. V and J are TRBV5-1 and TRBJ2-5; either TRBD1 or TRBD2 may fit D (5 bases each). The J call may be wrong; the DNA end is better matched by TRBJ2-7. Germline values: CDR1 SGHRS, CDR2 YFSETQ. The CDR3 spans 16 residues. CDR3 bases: TGCGCCAGCAGCCCCCACCCCGGGGCGGGTGGCTACGAGCAGTACTTC. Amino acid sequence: CASSPHPGAGGYEQYF.

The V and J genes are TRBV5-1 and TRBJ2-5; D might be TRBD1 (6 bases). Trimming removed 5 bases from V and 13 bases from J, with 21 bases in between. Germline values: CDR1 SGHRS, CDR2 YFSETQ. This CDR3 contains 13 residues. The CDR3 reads CASRPPGAYERYF. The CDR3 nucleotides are TGCGCCAGCAGGCCTCCAGGGGCGTACGAGCGGTACTTC.